This T cell receptor (beta chain) originates from a study of blood T cells in healthy people across ages. Whole-study findings and limits: Investigators viewed diversity estimates from one million T cells as underestimates, the study reported.

Primers used in a second PCR of about 7 to 12 cycles were a sample-barcoded 5' primer and a J-beta primer mix. TCRdb re-called the 5' RACE reads with MiXCR, one entry per CDR3 protein. Of 800,000 to 950,000 distinct CDR3 sequences in the sample, about 29% were seen once. As regards this clonotype: Its antigen is not identified. One end of the junction varies from germline; a read error may be responsible.

These sequences were also reported in another study, on T cells of mothers and their children.

The sample consisted of blood. The TCR originated in a woman in her 40s in good health.

This CDR3 is CSARDGESYNERFF. The CDR3 coding sequence is TGCAGTGCTAGAGATGGGGAGTCTTACAATGAGCGGTTCTTC. V is TRBV20-1 and J is TRBJ2-1, with a tentative D call TRBD2 (5 bases). The CDR3 totals 14 residues. In germline, CDR1 is DFQATT, CDR2 SNEGSKA (reference sequence).